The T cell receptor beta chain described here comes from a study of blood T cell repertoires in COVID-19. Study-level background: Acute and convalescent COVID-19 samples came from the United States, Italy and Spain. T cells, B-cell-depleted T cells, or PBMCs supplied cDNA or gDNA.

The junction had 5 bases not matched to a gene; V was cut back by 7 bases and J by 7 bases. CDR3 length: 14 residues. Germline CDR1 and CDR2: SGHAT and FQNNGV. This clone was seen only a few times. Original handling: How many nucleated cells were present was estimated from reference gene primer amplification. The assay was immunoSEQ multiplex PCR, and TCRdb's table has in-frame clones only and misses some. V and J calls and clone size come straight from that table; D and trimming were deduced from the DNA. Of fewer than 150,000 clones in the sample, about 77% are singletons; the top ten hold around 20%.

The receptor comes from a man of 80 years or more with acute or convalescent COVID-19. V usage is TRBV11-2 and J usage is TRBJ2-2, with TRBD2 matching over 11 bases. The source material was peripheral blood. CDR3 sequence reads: CASKLAGGLGELFF. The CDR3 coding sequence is TGTGCCAGCAAGTTAGCGGGGGGGCTCGGGGAGCTGTTTTTT.